A single sample gave rise to the 13 T cell receptor beta chains below, sequenced in a study of T cells after somatic rescue of genetic block. Data came from immunoSEQ multiplex PCR; TCRdb stores just in-frame clones and leaves some out. Counted here are some 70,000 clones, approximately 90% occurring once; the ten biggest clones make up 2.5% to 3%. The sequencing input was peripheral blood mononuclear cells (PBMCs). All receptors come from a man aged 25 to 45.

The gene calls are TRBV7-2 and TRBJ2-3; D is perhaps TRBD1 (6 bases). This CDR3 spans 17 amino acids. With 4 bases removed from V and 0 bases from J, the gap between germline ends came to 17 bases. Looked up from germline, CDR1 is SGHTA and CDR2 is FQGNSA. The CDR3 is CASSSLGAQTSTDTQYF. CDR3 DNA: TGTGCCAGCAGCTCCCTGGGGGCCCAAACTAGCACAGATACGCAGTATTTT.

This sequence joins TRBV5-1 and TRBJ1-6; 7 nucleotides match TRBD1. V gave up 2 bases and J gave up 4 bases; unmatched junction bases: 3. The CDR3 has 15 amino acids. The V gene's germline CDR1 is SGHRS and CDR2 YFSETQ. CDR3 in amino acids: CASSFGDSYNSPLHF. As DNA, the CDR3 is TGCGCCAGCAGCTTCGGGGACAGTTATAATTCACCCCTCCACTTT.

The chain recombines TRBV7-2 with TRBJ2-1, with a tentative D call TRBD1 (5 bases). Germline-derived CDR1 and CDR2 are SGHTA and FQGNSA. V was trimmed by 3 bases and J by 8 bases, leaving 11 bases between them. The CDR3 contains 13 residues. This chain's CDR3 is CASSFVTVDEQFF. The CDR3, as DNA: TGTGCCAGCAGCTTCGTGACAGTAGATGAGCAGTTCTTC.

This clone was picked up one time. The chain links TRBV6-1 to TRBJ1-1; weak D call: TRBD1 (6 bases). The CDR3 has 13 amino acids. CDR1 and CDR2 (germline): MNHNS, SASEGT. The ends were cut back, 4 bases at V and 4 bases at J, with 10 bases in the middle. The CDR3 loop reads CASSVTGTTEAFF. The CDR3 coding sequence is TGTGCCAGCAGTGTCACAGGGACCACTGAAGCTTTCTTT.

The chain employs TRBV5-6 and TRBJ2-3; the match to TRBD2 covers 7 bases. The V gene's germline CDR1 is SGHDT and CDR2 YYEEEE. The trim removed 4 bases at V and 6 bases at J, leaving 17 bases unmatched. This CDR3 comprises 17 residues. CDR3 nucleotides: TGTGCCAGCAGCCGGACTACAGGAGCGGGGCGGGGTGATACGCAGTATTTT. Translating gives CASSRTTGAGRGDTQYF.

This chain joins TRBV19 and TRBJ2-6, with 12 bases aligning to TRBD1. Germline V gene sequence: CDR1 LNHDA, CDR2 SQIVND (reference sequence). With V trimmed by 5 bases and J by 9 bases, 14 bases remained unmatched. The CDR3 totals 18 residues. In DNA, the CDR3 is TGTGCCAGTAGTGTCCCGGGACAGGGGGCAGTTTTGGTCAACGTCCTGACTTTC. It encodes CASSVPGQGAVLVNVLTF.

The chain links TRBV15 to TRBJ1-5; D uncertain. Trimming shortened V by 3 bases and J by 4 bases, and 4 bases separated the two germline ends. This CDR3 region has 12 residues. Germline V gene lookup returns CDR1 LNHNV and CDR2 YYDKDF (reference sequence). The CDR3: CATSRLNQPQHF. CDR3 DNA: TGTGCCACCAGCAGGCTGAATCAGCCCCAGCATTTT.

The chain carries TRBV11-2 and TRBJ1-1; D remains ambiguous. CDR1 is SGHAT, CDR2 FQNNGV, per germline. Deletions cut 2 bases from V and 1 base from J, with 8 bases between. The CDR3 contains 14 residues. DNA of the CDR3: TGTGCCAGCAGCTTATGGCAGAAGAACACTGAAGCTTTCTTT. It specifies CASSLWQKNTEAFF.

The chain combines TRBV7-8 with TRBJ1-5; unclear D gene. This CDR3 is built from 15 residues. The ends were cut back, 0 bases at V and 1 base at J, with 7 bases in the middle. CDR1 and CDR2 (germline): SGHVS, FQNEAQ. The CDR3 reads CASSLAAGSNQPQHF. The CDR3, as DNA: TGTGCCAGCAGCTTAGCCGCGGGGAGCAATCAGCCCCAGCATTTT.

This chain joins TRBV18 and TRBJ1-2, with TRBD1 matching 10 bases. CDR1 is KGHSH and CDR2 is LQKENI in the germline V gene. J lost 6 bases, V lost 4 bases, and 5 bases had no gene match. The CDR3 is 14 amino acids. CDR3 loop: CASSQGQGVDGYTF. The CDR3 coding sequence is TGTGCCAGCTCACAAGGACAGGGGGTGGATGGCTACACCTTC.

This sequence joins TRBV19 and TRBJ2-1; TRBD2 matches at 10 bases. The V gene's germline CDR1 is LNHDA and CDR2 SQIVND (reference sequence). This CDR3 has 15 amino acids. V was pared by 1 base and J by 9 bases, with 6 bases of the junction left unmatched. The CDR3: CASSIGLAGDSEQFF. CDR3 DNA sequence: TGTGCCAGTAGTATAGGGCTAGCGGGGGACAGTGAGCAGTTCTTC.

V gene TRBV7-9 combines with J gene TRBJ2-3, with 7 nucleotides matching TRBD2. This CDR3 has 16 amino acids. From germline, CDR1 is SEHNR and CDR2 FQNEAQ (reference sequence). V was clipped by 1 base and J by 4 bases; unmatched bases: 8. CDR3 loop: CASSLVGASGPDTQYF. The DNA for the CDR3 is TGTGCCAGCAGCTTAGTCGGGGCTAGCGGTCCAGATACGCAGTATTTT.

The chain couples TRBV6-5 to TRBJ1-6, with D unclear. V was cut by 8 bases and J by 5 bases, with 16 bases left in between. From germline, CDR1 is MNHEY and CDR2 SVGAGI. This CDR3 has 15 amino acids. The CDR3 spells CASGRGKANNSPLHF. The CDR3 bases are TGTGCCAGCGGAAGAGGGAAGGCTAATAATTCACCCCTCCACTTT.